This passage covers 18 T cell receptor beta chains from one sample sequenced in a study of T cells after yellow fever vaccination (dated by TCRdb to about 2019). Library construction relied on 5' RACE. The sequencing machine was an Illumina HiSeq 2500. Clones were called with MiXCR by TCRdb after fastp trimmed the public reads at Q25, and only in-frame beta chains were retained. When rows share a CDR3 protein, they turn into one entry using the most common DNA and genes. This sample gives almost 600,000 distinct CDR3 sequences in total; approximately 13% of them show up just once. The ten largest account for over 12% of the sample. Sample treatment or condition, as interpreted from the label and publication: live attenuated yellow fever vaccine strain. The sequencing used PBMCs, collected on the day of the yellow fever booster vaccination. The source is a man aged 30-40 years who received the YFV17D yellow fever vaccine.

The genes are TRBV12-3 or TRBV12-4 and TRBJ1-6, with D unresolved. Trimming left V 5 bases short and J 10 bases short, with 15 bases between. The CDR3 consists of 14 residues. For the CDR3, the DNA is TGTGCCAGCAGTCCACGAGAAGGTGCCTCACCCCTCCACTTT. Residues: CASSPREGASPLHF.

At least ten counts were recorded for this clonotype. V is TRBV10-3 and J is TRBJ2-7; 8 bases are a match to TRBD1. V gave up 4 bases and J gave up 5 bases; unmatched junction bases: 7. The CDR3 contains 14 residues. The V gene's germline CDR1 is ENHRY and CDR2 SYGVKD. The CDR3 spells CAISAGTGQNEQYF. CDR3 DNA: TGTGCCATCAGTGCCGGGACAGGCCAGAACGAGCAGTACTTC.

This clonotype has a handful of counts. The chain is built from TRBV28 and TRBJ2-1; D remains unclear. Germline V gene data show CDR1 as MDHEN and CDR2 as SYDVKM. Trimming cost V 7 bases and J 0 bases, with 16 bases left between them. The CDR3 is made up of 16 amino acids. The CDR3 reads CASTEYGPYSYNEQFF. Here the CDR3 DNA reads TGTGCCAGCACCGAATACGGACCTTACTCCTACAATGAGCAGTTCTTC.

This rearrangement joins TRBV7-8 to TRBJ1-1, with 8 bases identical to TRBD1. The CDR3 sequence is 15 residues long. Germline V gene lookup returns CDR1 SGHVS and CDR2 FQNEAQ. V lost 4 bases, J lost 1 base, and 5 bases stayed unmatched. The CDR3 DNA sequence: TGTGCCAGCAGCTCAACCGGGACAGGGAACACTGAAGCTTTCTTT. It is translated as CASSSTGTGNTEAFF. The complete variable domain, with remaining parts taken from reference TRBV7-8 and TRBJ1-1, reads GAGVSQSPRYKVAKRGQDVALRCDPISGHVSLFWYQQALGQGPEFLTYFQNEAQLDKSGLPSDRFFAERPEGSVSTLKIQRTQQEDSAVYLCASSSTGTGNTEAFFGQGTRLTVV.

This clonotype has a handful of counts. The rearrangement uses TRBV12-3 or TRBV12-4 and TRBJ2-1; D not certain. The CDR3 totals 14 residues. V was trimmed by 3 bases and J by 9 bases, leaving 15 bases between them. The CDR3 region has the DNA TGTGCCAGCAGTTTCGGTACGGACCCCACTGAGCAGTTCTTC. Translated: CASSFGTDPTEQFF.

CDR3 protein: CASSFRSFEQYF. CDR3 nucleotides: TGTGCCAGCAGTTTCCGGTCGTTCGAGCAGTACTTC. The V call is TRBV28, the J call TRBJ2-7; D is ambiguous. The CDR3 has 12 amino acids. CDR1 and CDR2 from the germline V gene are MDHEN and SYDVKM. V was trimmed by 3 bases and J by 6 bases, leaving 9 bases between them.

This clonotype showed up just a few times. CDR3 sequence reads: CSAKALETQYF. Written as DNA, the CDR3 is TGCAGCGCCAAAGCCCTGGAGACCCAGTACTTC. The chain recombines TRBV29-1 with TRBJ2-5; D is unclear. The CDR3 runs 11 residues. V was shortened by 7 bases and J by 5 bases, with 11 bases between the two germline ends. Germline V lookup: CDR1 SQVTM, CDR2 ANQGSEA.

This clonotype has a handful of counts. J is TRBJ2-3 and V is TRBV3-1; no clear D gene. Trimming pared 1 base from V and 5 bases from J, leaving 10 bases between. The CDR3 has 14 amino acids. The V gene's germline CDR1 is LGHDT and CDR2 YNNKEL (reference sequence). The CDR3 loop reads CASSQARLEDTQYF. CDR3 in DNA: TGTGCCAGCAGCCAAGCCCGGTTAGAAGATACGCAGTATTTT.

The chain links TRBV5-4 to TRBJ2-3; TRBD1 aligns across 8 bases. The germline V gene encodes CDR1 SGHNT and CDR2 YYREEE (reference sequence). The CDR3 consists of 16 residues. Trimming took 0 bases from V and 9 from J; bases not matched to a gene: 12. The CDR3 DNA sequence: TGTGCCAGCAGCTTGGCCGTCACAGGGGGAGAGGGCACGCAGTATTTT. This gives the protein CASSLAVTGGEGTQYF.

V is TRBV12-3 or TRBV12-4 and J is TRBJ2-1; 9 nucleotides match TRBD2. V trimming: 5 bases; J trimming: 6 bases; junction bases outside the gene matches: 5. CDR3 length: 14 residues. CDR3 nucleotides: TGTGCCAGCAGTCAACTAGCGGGCAGCAATGAGCAGTTCTTC. It yields the protein CASSQLAGSNEQFF.

Remarks on this clonotype: Relative to the germline gene, one junction end is altered; a read error may explain this. V usage is TRBV20-1 and J usage is TRBJ2-1; TRBD2 matches at 11 bases. The CDR3 has 16 amino acids. Looked up from germline, CDR1 is DFQATT and CDR2 is SNEGSKA (reference sequence). CDR3 sequence reads: CCARSDSGRVYNEQFF. The CDR3 coding sequence is TGCTGTGCTAGATCAGATAGCGGGAGGGTGTACAATGAGCAGTTCTTC.

The chain carries TRBV20-1 and TRBJ2-1; D is unclear. Trimming pared 5 bases from V and 4 bases from J, leaving 15 bases between. The CDR3 is made up of 14 amino acids. From germline, CDR1 is DFQATT and CDR2 SNEGSKA (reference sequence). CDR3 in DNA: TGCAGTGCTCCTCTTTCTAGGGAATACAATGAGCAGTTCTTC. Translation gives CSAPLSREYNEQFF.

This chain connects TRBV7-6 to TRBJ2-1; no reliable D call. CDR1 is SGHVS and CDR2 is FNYEAQ in the germline V gene. The CDR3 extends over 16 amino acids. Trimming took 2 bases from V and 4 from J, leaving 15 bases between them. CDR3 DNA sequence: TGTGCCAGCAGCTTACAGTCTGTACTAACTTACAATGAGCAGTTCTTC. Translation: CASSLQSVLTYNEQFF.

The sample holds a few counts of this clonotype. The chain carries TRBV20-1 and TRBJ2-7; TRBD2 matches 14 bases. Germline trimming cut 7 bases from V and 2 bases from J; bases unmatched to any gene: 16. Germline V lookup: CDR1 DFQATT, CDR2 SNEGSKA (reference sequence). The CDR3 consists of 18 residues. The CDR3 nucleotides are TGCAGTGTCCCGGGACTCCCCGGACTAGCGGGAGGTACCTACGAGCAGTACTTC. This codes for CSVPGLPGLAGGTYEQYF.

This clonotype was seen more than once but under ten times. The rearrangement links TRBV20-1 to TRBJ2-7, with 11 bases aligning to TRBD2. V shed 5 bases, J shed 5 bases, and the junction held 8 bases outside the gene matches. The CDR3 length is 14 residues. CDR1 and CDR2 (germline): DFQATT, SNEGSKA (reference sequence). The CDR3 spells CSALLAGDPHEQYF. The CDR3, as DNA: TGCAGTGCTCTACTAGCGGGAGACCCCCACGAGCAGTACTTC.

The table lists this clonotype with a few counts. This rearrangement joins TRBV29-1 to TRBJ2-2; TRBD1 aligns across 9 bases. V was pared by 7 bases and J by 3 bases, with 6 bases of the junction left unmatched. The CDR3 totals 14 residues. CDR1 and CDR2 (germline): SQVTM, ANQGSEA. This chain's CDR3 is CSAEQGADTGELFF. The CDR3 region has the DNA TGCAGCGCGGAACAGGGGGCAGACACCGGGGAGCTGTTTTTT.

The gene calls are TRBV5-1 and TRBJ1-6; D is possibly TRBD1 (5 bases). The CDR3 contains 15 residues. Germline V gene lookup returns CDR1 SGHRS and CDR2 YFSETQ. V was shortened by 4 bases and J by 9 bases, with 17 bases between the two germline ends. Written as DNA, the CDR3 is TGCGCCAGCAGCCCCGGGCTGCCCGGGGGTTCACCCCTCCACTTT. Translation gives CASSPGLPGGSPLHF.

The chain joins TRBV28 to TRBJ2-2; no firm D call. Germline V gene lookup returns CDR1 MDHEN and CDR2 SYDVKM. Trimming took 7 bases from V and 5 from J, leaving 14 bases between them. CDR3 length: 14 residues. CDR3 protein: CASIRGGRTGELFF. The CDR3 bases are TGTGCCAGCATACGTGGCGGAAGGACCGGGGAGCTGTTTTTT.